The 10 T cell receptor beta chains below all came from one sample that was sequenced in a study of blood T cell repertoires in COVID-19. The protocol was immunoSEQ multiplex PCR, while the TCRdb copy is restricted to in-frame clones and leaves out a portion. Of about 330,000 clones listed, about 92% are singletons. Source material: PBMCs or T cells enriched from blood (not recorded which). These receptor sequences come from a woman under 40 who had recovered from COVID-19.

The gene calls are TRBV4-3 and TRBJ1-6, with D perhaps TRBD1 (5 bases). Germline V lookup: CDR1 LGHNA, CDR2 YSLEER. The V and J ends lost 0 bases and 5 bases respectively, with 8 bases between them. CDR3 length: 15 amino acids. Here the CDR3 DNA reads TGCGCCAGCAGCCAAGATGCAGGGAATAATTCACCCCTCCACTTT. It yields the protein CASSQDAGNNSPLHF.

The chain links TRBV28 to TRBJ1-2; D call uncertain. There are 16 residues in the CDR3. V gave up 3 bases and J gave up 1 base, with 15 bases separating them. CDR1 is MDHEN, CDR2 SYDVKM, per germline. The CDR3 DNA reads TGTGCCAGCAGTTTTTTGGGCTCCAGGAATAACTATGGCTACACCTTC. It encodes CASSFLGSRNNYGYTF.

The V gene is TRBV27, the J gene TRBJ2-3; 11 bases fit TRBD2. The CDR3 is 15 amino acids. V lost 6 bases and J lost 2; bases outside the gene matches: 4. Germline CDR1 and CDR2: MNHEY and SMNVEV (reference sequence). The CDR3 loop reads CASSASGGTTDTQYF. CDR3 nucleotide sequence: TGTGCCAGCAGCGCTAGCGGGGGGACCACAGATACGCAGTATTTT.

The chain has TRBV27 and TRBJ2-7; D uncertain. CDR1 and CDR2 from the germline V gene are MNHEY and SMNVEV (reference sequence). The CDR3 has 13 residues. V was pared by 5 bases and J by 0 bases, with 8 bases between. Written as DNA, the CDR3 is TGTGCCAGCAGTATAAGTAGCTCCTACGAGCAGTACTTC. It specifies CASSISSSYEQYF.

The rearrangement uses TRBV5-1 and TRBJ2-7; TRBD1 is a possible D gene (6 bases). Germline assignment: CDR1 SGHRS and CDR2 YFSETQ. The CDR3 is 15 residues long. Trimming removed 0 bases from V and 2 bases from J, with 12 bases in between. The CDR3 here is CASSLGQVFPYEQYF. CDR3 nucleotide sequence: TGCGCCAGCAGCTTGGGACAGGTGTTCCCCTACGAGCAGTACTTC.

This sequence joins TRBV4-2 and TRBJ1-5, with D perhaps TRBD1 (5 bases). Trimming removed 0 bases from V and 6 bases from J, with 6 bases in between. From germline, CDR1 is LGHNA and CDR2 YNFKEQ. This CDR3 spans 13 amino acids. CDR3 residues: CASSQDRVQPQHF. CDR3 nucleotide sequence: TGTGCCAGCAGCCAAGACAGGGTTCAGCCCCAGCATTTT.

The CDR3, as DNA: TGTGCCAGCAGCCCAGGACTAGCGGGGACCTACGAGCAGTACTTC. Encoded protein: CASSPGLAGTYEQYF. The chain joins TRBV6-2 or TRBV6-3 to TRBJ2-7, with 12 bases fitting TRBD2. Germline V gives CDR1 MNHEY, CDR2 SVGEGT. The CDR3 spans 15 residues. V was clipped by 6 bases and J by 2 bases; unmatched bases: 5.

The chain uses TRBV6-5 and TRBJ1-2, with D uncertain. Germline V gene lookup returns CDR1 MNHEY and CDR2 SVGAGI. The CDR3 covers 12 residues. V was shortened by 2 bases and J by 3 bases, with 4 bases between the two germline ends. The chain's CDR3 is CASSYTDYGYTF. DNA of the CDR3: TGTGCCAGCAGTTACACGGACTATGGCTACACCTTC.

The rearrangement uses TRBV5-5 and TRBJ2-7; 8 bases agree with TRBD1. V lost 4 bases to trimming and J lost 5 bases; unmatched junction nucleotides: 14. The V gene's germline CDR1 is SGHKS and CDR2 YYEKEE (reference sequence). The CDR3 has 16 residues. CDR3: CASSPPLTGVINEQYF. The CDR3 coding sequence is TGTGCCAGCAGCCCGCCCTTGACAGGGGTGATAAACGAGCAGTACTTC.

The sample holds a few counts of this clone. The chain employs TRBV28 and TRBJ1-6; 9 nucleotides match TRBD1. The junction had 4 bases not matched to a gene; V was cut back by 6 bases and J by 7 bases. This CDR3 has 14 residues. Germline CDR1 reads MDHEN; CDR2 reads SYDVKM. The CDR3 DNA reads as TGTGCCAGCAGCCGAGGACAGGGGAATTCACCCCTCCACTTT. Protein: CASSRGQGNSPLHF.